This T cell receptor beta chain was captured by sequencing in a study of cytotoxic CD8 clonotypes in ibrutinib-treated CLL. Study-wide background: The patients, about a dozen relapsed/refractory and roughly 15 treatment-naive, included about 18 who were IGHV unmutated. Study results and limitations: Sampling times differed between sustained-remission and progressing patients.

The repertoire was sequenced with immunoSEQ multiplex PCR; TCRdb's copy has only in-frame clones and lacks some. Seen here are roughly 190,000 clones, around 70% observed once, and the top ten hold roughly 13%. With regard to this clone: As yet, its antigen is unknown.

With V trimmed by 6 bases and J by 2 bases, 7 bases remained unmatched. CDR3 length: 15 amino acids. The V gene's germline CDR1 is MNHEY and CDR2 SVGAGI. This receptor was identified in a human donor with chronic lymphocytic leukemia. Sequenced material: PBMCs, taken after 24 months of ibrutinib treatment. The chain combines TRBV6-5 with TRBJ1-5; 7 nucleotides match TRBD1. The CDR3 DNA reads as TGTGCCAGCAGCCTCACAGGGGCCGGCAATCAGCCCCAGCATTTT. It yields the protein CASSLTGAGNQPQHF.